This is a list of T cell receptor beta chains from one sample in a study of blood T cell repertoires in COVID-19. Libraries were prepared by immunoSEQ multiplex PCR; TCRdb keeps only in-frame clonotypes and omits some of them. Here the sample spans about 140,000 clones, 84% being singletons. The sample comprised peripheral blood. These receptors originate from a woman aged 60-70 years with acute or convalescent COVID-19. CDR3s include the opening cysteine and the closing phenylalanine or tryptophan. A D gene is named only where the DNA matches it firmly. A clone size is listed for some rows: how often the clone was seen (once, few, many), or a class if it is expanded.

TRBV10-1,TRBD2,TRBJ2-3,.,CASSSSGSGNTQYF,TGCGCCAGCAGTAGTAGCGGGAGTGGGAATACGCAGTATTTT
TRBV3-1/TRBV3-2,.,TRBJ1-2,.,CASSQPGIISYGYTF,TGTGCCAGCAGCCAGCCAGGGATAATATCCTATGGCTACACCTTC
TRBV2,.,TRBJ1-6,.,CASSQLGVPDSPLHF,TGTGCCAGCAGCCAGCTCGGGGTGCCGGATTCACCCCTCCACTTT
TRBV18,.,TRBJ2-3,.,CASSRGGTDTQYF,TGTGCCAGCTCACGGGGCGGCACAGATACGCAGTATTTT
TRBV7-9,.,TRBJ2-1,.,CASSDLDWSSYNEQFF,TGTGCCAGCAGCGATCTGGACTGGAGCTCCTACAATGAGCAGTTCTTC
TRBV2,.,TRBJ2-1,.,CASSDVDLTSSYNEQFF,TGTGCCAGCAGTGATGTCGACTTGACCAGCTCCTACAATGAGCAGTTCTTC
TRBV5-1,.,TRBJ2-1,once,CASSLLLLWGTYDNEQFF,TGCGCCAGCAGTCTCCTCCTCCTATGGGGGACTTACGACAATGAGCAGTTCTTC
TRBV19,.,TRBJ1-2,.,CASCRTTGYGYTF,TGTGCCAGTTGCAGAACTACTGGTTATGGCTACACCTTC
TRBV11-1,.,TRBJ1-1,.,CATSWGLGRDTEAFF,TGTGCCACCTCTTGGGGGCTGGGACGGGACACTGAAGCTTTCTTT
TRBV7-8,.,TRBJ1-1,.,CASSRQNTEAFF,TGTGCCAGCAGCCGACAGAACACTGAAGCTTTCTTT
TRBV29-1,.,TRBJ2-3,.,CSVERRAGTDTQYF,TGCAGCGTTGAGAGGAGGGCCGGGACAGATACGCAGTATTTT
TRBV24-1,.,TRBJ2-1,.,CATSGKGASDYNEQFF,TGTGCCACCAGTGGCAAGGGGGCTAGCGATTACAATGAGCAGTTCTTC
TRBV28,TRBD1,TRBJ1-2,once,CASRSPGTGGFLVSGYTF,TGTGCCAGCAGGTCGCCCGGGACAGGGGGTTTTCTCGTGAGTGGCTACACCTTC
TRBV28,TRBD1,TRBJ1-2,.,CASRPWDRLNYGYTF,TGTGCCAGCAGACCTTGGGACAGGCTCAACTATGGCTACACCTTC
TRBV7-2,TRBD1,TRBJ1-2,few,CASSPATGYYGYTF,TGTGCCAGCAGCCCCGCGACAGGGTACTATGGCTACACCTTC
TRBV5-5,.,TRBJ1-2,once,CASSSDRKITYGYTF,TGTGCCAGCAGTTCGGACAGAAAAATAACCTATGGCTACACCTTC
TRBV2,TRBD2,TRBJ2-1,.,CASSGARETSGRGNEQFF,TGTGCCAGCAGTGGGGCAAGGGAGACTAGCGGGAGAGGGAATGAGCAGTTCTTC
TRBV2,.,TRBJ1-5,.,CASSQTFSNQPQHF,TGTGCCAGCAGCCAGACATTTAGCAATCAGCCCCAGCATTTT
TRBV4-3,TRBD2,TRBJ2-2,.,CASTTLTSGRNPGELFF,TGCGCCAGCACCACTCTCACTAGCGGGAGGAACCCCGGGGAGCTGTTTTTT
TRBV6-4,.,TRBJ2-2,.,CASSTHLNTGELFF,TGTGCCAGCTCTACCCACCTGAACACCGGGGAGCTGTTTTTT
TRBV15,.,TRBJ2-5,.,CATSTGQWGRQTQYF,TGTGCCACCAGCACTGGACAGTGGGGTAGGCAGACCCAGTACTTC